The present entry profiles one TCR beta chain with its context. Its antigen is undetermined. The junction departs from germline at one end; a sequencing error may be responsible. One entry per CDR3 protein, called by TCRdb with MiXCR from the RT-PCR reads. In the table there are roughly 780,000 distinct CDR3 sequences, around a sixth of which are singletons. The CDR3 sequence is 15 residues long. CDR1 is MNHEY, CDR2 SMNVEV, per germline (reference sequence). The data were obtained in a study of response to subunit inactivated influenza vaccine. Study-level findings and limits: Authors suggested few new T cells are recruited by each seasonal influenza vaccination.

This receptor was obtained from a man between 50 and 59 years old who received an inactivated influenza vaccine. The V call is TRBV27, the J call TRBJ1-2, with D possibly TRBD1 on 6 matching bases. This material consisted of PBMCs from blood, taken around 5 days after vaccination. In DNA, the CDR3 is TGTGCCAGCAGCTTAGGGGGGCTACCAAACTATGGCCACACCTTC. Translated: CASSLGGLPNYGHTF.